This TCR beta chain was obtained from a study of T cell responses to AZD1222 COVID-19 vaccine. Study results and limitations: The study found Spike-specific TCR breadth and depth rose after two AZD1222 doses.

Germline V CDR1 and CDR2: SGHAT, FQNNGV. Trimming stripped 1 base from V and 7 bases from J, with 10 bases between. The CDR3 has 13 residues. This clone is a singleton in its sample. What it binds is unknown. The repertoire was sequenced with immunoSEQ multiplex PCR; TCRdb's copy has only in-frame clones and lacks some. Of around 140,000 clones detected, about 93% appear once; the ten largest clones hold roughly 4%. This receptor was identified in an adult who received the AZD1222 COVID-19 vaccine. Here the sequenced sample was peripheral blood, taken 28 days after the second AZD1222 dose. The chain couples TRBV11-2 to TRBJ2-5, with D tentatively TRBD2 (7 bases). Here the CDR3 reads CASSLAGGGTQYF. The CDR3 DNA reads TGTGCCAGCAGCTTAGCGGGGGGCGGGACCCAGTACTTC.